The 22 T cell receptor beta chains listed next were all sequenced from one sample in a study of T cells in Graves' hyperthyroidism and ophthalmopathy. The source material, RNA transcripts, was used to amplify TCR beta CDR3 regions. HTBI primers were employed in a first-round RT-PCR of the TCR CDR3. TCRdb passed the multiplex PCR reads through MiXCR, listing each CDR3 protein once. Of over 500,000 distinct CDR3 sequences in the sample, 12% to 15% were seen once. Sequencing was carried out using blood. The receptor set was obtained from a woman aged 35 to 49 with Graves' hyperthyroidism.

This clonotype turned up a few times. CDR3 protein: CASSLESRTGELFF. In nucleotides, the CDR3 is TGCGCCAGCAGCTTGGAATCGCGGACCGGGGAGCTGTTTTTT. V usage is TRBV5-1 and J usage is TRBJ2-2; no reliable D call. CDR1 and CDR2 from the germline V gene are SGHRS and YFSETQ. Deletions cut 0 bases from V and 5 bases from J, with 8 bases between. The CDR3 spans 14 residues.

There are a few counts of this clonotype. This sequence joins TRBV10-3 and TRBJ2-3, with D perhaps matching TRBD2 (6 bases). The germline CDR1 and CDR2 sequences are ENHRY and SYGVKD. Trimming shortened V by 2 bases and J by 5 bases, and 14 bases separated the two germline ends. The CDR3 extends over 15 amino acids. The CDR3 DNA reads TGTGCCATCAGTGAGAGGAGTGGGACTGGAGATACGCAGTATTTT. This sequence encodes CAISERSGTGDTQYF.

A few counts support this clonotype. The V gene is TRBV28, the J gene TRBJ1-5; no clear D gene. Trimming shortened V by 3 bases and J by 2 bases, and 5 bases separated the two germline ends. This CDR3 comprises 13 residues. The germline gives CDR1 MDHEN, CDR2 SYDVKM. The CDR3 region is CASSFIGNQPQHF. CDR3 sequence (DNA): TGTGCCAGCAGTTTTATTGGCAATCAGCCCCAGCATTTT.

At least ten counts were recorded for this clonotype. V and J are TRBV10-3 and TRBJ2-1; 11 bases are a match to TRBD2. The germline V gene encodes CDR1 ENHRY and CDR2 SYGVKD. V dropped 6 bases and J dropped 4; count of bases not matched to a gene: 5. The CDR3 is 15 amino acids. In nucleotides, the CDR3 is TGTGCCATCAGCACCGGGACTAGCGGATACAATGAGCAGTTCTTC. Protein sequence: CAISTGTSGYNEQFF.

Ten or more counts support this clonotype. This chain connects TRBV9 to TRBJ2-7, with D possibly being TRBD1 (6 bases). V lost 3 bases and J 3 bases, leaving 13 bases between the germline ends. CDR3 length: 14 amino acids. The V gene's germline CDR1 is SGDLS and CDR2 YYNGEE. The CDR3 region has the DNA TGTGCCAGCAGCGGGACGACAGGCAACTACGAGCAGTACTTC. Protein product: CASSGTTGNYEQYF.

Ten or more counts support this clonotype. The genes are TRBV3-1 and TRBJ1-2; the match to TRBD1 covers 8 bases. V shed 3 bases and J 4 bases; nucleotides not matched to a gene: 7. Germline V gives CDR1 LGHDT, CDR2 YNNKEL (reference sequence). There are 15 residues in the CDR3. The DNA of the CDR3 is TGTGCCAGCAGCCAGCCGGGACAGGATTTCTATGGCTACACCTTC. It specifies CASSQPGQDFYGYTF.

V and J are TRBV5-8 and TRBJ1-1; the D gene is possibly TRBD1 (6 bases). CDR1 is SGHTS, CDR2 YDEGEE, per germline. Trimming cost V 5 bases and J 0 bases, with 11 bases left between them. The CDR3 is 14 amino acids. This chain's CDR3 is CASRPGQLNTEAFF. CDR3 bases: TGTGCCAGCAGACCTGGACAGCTGAACACTGAAGCTTTCTTT.

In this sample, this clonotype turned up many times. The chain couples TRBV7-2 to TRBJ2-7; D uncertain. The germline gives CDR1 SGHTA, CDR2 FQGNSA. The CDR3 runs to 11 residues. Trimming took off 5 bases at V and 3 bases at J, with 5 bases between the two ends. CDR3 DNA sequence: TGTGCCAGCAGCACCCTCTACGAGCAGTACTTC. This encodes CASSTLYEQYF.

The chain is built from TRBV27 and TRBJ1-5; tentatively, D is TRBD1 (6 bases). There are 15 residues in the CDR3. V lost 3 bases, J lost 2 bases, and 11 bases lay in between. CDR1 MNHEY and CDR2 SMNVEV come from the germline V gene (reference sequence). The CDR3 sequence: CASSFEGVGNQPQHF. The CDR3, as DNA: TGTGCCAGCAGTTTTGAGGGGGTTGGCAATCAGCCCCAGCATTTT.

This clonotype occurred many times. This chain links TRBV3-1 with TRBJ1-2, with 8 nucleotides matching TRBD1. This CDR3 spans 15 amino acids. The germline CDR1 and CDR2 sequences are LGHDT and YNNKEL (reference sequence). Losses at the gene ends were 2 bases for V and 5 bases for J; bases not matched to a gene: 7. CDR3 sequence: CASSQLDRGGYGYTF. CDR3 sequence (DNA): TGTGCCAGCAGCCAACTCGACAGGGGAGGGTATGGCTACACCTTC.

The CDR3 nucleotides read TGTGCCAGCAGCCTATCCGGGACAGGGACTATTAACATTCAGTACTTC. This translates into CASSLSGTGTINIQYF. This chain uses TRBV7-8 with TRBJ2-4; 9 nucleotides agree with TRBD1. The ends lost 5 bases at V and 7 bases at J; junction bases unmatched: 12. The CDR3 extends over 16 amino acids. The V gene's germline CDR1 is SGHVS and CDR2 FQNEAQ.

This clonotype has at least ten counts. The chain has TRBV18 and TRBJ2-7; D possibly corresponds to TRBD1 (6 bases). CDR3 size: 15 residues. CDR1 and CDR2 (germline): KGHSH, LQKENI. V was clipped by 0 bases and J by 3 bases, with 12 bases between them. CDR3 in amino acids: CASSPPMGQVYEQYF. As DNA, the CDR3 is TGTGCCAGCTCACCACCGATGGGACAAGTCTACGAGCAGTACTTC.

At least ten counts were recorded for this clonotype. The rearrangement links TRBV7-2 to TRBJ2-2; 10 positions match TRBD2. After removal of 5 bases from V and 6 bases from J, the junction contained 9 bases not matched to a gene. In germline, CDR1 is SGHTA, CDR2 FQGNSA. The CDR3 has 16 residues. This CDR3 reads CASSPKAGGLPGELFF. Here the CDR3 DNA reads TGTGCCAGCAGCCCTAAAGCGGGAGGGCTCCCCGGGGAGCTGTTTTTT.

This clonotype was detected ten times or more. CDR3 protein: CSARDLDRWNTEAFF. CDR3 DNA: TGCAGTGCTAGAGATCTAGACAGGTGGAACACTGAAGCTTTCTTT. The genes are TRBV20-1 and TRBJ1-1, with D perhaps TRBD1 (6 bases). The CDR3 covers 15 residues. V shed 0 bases and J shed 1 base, with 12 bases lying between them. Germline V lookup: CDR1 DFQATT, CDR2 SNEGSKA (reference sequence).

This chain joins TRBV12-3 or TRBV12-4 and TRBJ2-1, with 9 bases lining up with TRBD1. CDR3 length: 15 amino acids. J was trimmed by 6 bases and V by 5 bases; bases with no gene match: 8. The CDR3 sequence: CASSTGTGRGNEQFF. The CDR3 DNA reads TGTGCCAGCAGTACCGGGACAGGGCGGGGCAATGAGCAGTTCTTC.

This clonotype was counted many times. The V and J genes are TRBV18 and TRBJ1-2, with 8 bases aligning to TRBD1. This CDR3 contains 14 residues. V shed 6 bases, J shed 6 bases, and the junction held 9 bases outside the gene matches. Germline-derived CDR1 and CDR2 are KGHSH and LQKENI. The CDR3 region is CASSDRDSSDGYTF. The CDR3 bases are TGTGCCAGCTCGGACAGGGATTCATCTGATGGCTACACCTTC.

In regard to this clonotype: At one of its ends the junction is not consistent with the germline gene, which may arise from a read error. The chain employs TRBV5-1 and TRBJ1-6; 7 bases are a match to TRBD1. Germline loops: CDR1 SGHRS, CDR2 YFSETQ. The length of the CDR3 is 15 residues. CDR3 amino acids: CASSLRGTDNPPLHF. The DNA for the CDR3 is TGCGCCAGCAGCTTGAGGGGGACAGATAATCCACCCCTCCACTTT.

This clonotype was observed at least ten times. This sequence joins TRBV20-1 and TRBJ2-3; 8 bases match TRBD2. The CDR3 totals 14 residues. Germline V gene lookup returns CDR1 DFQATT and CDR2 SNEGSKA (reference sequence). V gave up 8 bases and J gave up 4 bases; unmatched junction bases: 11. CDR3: CSTPRAGAADTQYF. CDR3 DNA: TGCAGTACTCCCCGAGCGGGGGCAGCAGATACGCAGTATTTT.

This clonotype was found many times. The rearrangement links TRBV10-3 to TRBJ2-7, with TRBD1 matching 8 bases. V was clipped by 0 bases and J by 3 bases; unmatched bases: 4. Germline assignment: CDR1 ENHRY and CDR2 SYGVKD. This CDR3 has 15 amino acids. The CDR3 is CAISESPGQVYEQYF. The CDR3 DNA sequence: TGTGCCATCAGTGAGTCACCGGGACAGGTCTACGAGCAGTACTTC.

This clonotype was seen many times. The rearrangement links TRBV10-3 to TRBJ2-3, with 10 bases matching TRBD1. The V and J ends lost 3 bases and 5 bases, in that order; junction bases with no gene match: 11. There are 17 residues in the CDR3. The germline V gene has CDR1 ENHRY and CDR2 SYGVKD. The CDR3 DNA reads TGTGCCATCAGTGACCGCGTGGGACAGGGGCTCGAAGATACGCAGTATTTT. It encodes CAISDRVGQGLEDTQYF.

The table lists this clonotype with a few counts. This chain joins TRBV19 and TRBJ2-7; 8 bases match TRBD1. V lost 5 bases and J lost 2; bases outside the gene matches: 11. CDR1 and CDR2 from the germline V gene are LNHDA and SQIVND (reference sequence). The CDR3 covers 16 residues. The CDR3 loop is CASSSQTGGSPYEQYF. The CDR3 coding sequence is TGTGCCAGTAGTTCCCAAACAGGGGGTTCTCCCTACGAGCAGTACTTC. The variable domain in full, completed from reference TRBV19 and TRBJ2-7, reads DGGITQSPKYLFRKEGQNVTLSCEQNLNHDAMYWYRQDPGQGLRLIYYSQIVNDFQKGDIAEGYSVSREKKESFPLTVTSAQKNPTAFYLCASSSQTGGSPYEQYFGPGTRLTVT.

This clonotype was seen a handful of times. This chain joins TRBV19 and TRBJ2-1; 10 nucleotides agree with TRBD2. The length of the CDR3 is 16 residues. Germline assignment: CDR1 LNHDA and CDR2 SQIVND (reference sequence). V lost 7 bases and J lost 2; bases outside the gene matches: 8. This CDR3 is CASTPLAGGAYNEQFF. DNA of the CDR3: TGTGCCAGTACCCCTTTAGCGGGAGGAGCCTACAATGAGCAGTTCTTC.